This TCR beta chain was recorded in a study of cytomegalovirus exposure and HLA in healthy donors. Notes on the study in general: Analysis performed later found more than 15,000 TCR beta sequences associated with HLA alleles at 0.05 false discovery rate. As a later analysis revealed, the rate of TCR association differed by HLA locus, with DRB1 most and HLA-C fewest.

CDR3 length: 13 residues. Germline V gene lookup returns CDR1 GTSNPN and CDR2 SVGIG (reference sequence). Trimming stripped 0 bases from V and 6 bases from J, with 9 bases between. This clone was recorded once. Its target is not known. At collection, donors were nominally healthy, but unrecorded immune exposures were probable. Researchers ran the PCR with 60 Vbeta and 13 Jbeta primers. Only in-frame clones appear in the TCRdb table, and some are missing; sequencing was by immunoSEQ multiplex PCR. Of over 110,000 clones in the sample, roughly 74% are singletons; the top ten hold 5% to 7.5%. The chain couples TRBV30 to TRBJ1-5, with a possible D match to TRBD1 (5 bases). The sequenced material came from PBMCs. This sequence was found in a middle-aged woman in good health and CMV-seropositive. CDR3 protein: CAWSVGGGQPQHF. As DNA, the CDR3 is TGTGCCTGGAGTGTGGGGGGAGGTCAGCCCCAGCATTTT.